Listed below are T cell receptor beta chains from one sample, sequenced in a study of T-cell reconstitution after alpha-beta-depleted transplantation in children. Using its own MiXCR run on the PCR reads, TCRdb lists one record per CDR3 protein. The sample has around 580,000 distinct CDR3 sequences, 25% to 30% seen once. Specimen: PBMCs, collected before TCRalphabeta/CD19-depleted stem cell transplant. The source is a boy less than two years old with Wiskott-Aldrich syndrome, due to receive a stem cell transplant. CDR3s leave out the opening cysteine and the closing phenylalanine or tryptophan. The order of the fields is D gene, V gene, J gene, CDR3 protein. The D gene is left open where the match is weak.

d_call: TRBD2; v_call: TRBV20-1; j_call: TRBJ2-5; cdr3_aa: SAVTSGRIETQY
d_call: -; v_call: TRBV2; j_call: TRBJ2-2; cdr3_aa: ASRRGTEAVGGELF
d_call: -; v_call: TRBV5-1; j_call: TRBJ2-1; cdr3_aa: ASSLSVQGSPYNEQF
d_call: -; v_call: TRBV4-1; j_call: TRBJ2-7; cdr3_aa: ASSKGVHEQY
d_call: -; v_call: TRBV10-3; j_call: TRBJ1-6; cdr3_aa: AISVTGQNSPLH
d_call: TRBD2; v_call: TRBV20-1; j_call: TRBJ2-5; cdr3_aa: SARRLAGGETQY
d_call: TRBD2; v_call: TRBV7-2; j_call: TRBJ2-7; cdr3_aa: ASSTIAGPYEQY
d_call: TRBD1; v_call: TRBV6-1; j_call: TRBJ1-1; cdr3_aa: ASSATRTGGGTEAF
d_call: TRBD2; v_call: TRBV5-1; j_call: TRBJ2-7; cdr3_aa: ASSLAGLTSGNYEQY
d_call: TRBD2; v_call: TRBV7-6; j_call: TRBJ2-5; cdr3_aa: ASSLDRTSGTRGQETQY
d_call: -; v_call: TRBV12-3/TRBV12-4; j_call: TRBJ1-5; cdr3_aa: ASSDGQSPQPQH
d_call: -; v_call: TRBV29-1; j_call: TRBJ2-7; cdr3_aa: SVGGLMSYEQY
d_call: -; v_call: TRBV20-1; j_call: TRBJ1-1; cdr3_aa: SAYRGPENTEAF
d_call: -; v_call: TRBV10-2; j_call: TRBJ2-5; cdr3_aa: ASSESGSQETQY
d_call: TRBD2; v_call: TRBV29-1; j_call: TRBJ2-3; cdr3_aa: SGSGRLTDTQY
d_call: TRBD2; v_call: TRBV4-1; j_call: TRBJ2-7; cdr3_aa: ASSQGRDYLSYEQY
d_call: TRBD1; v_call: TRBV12-3/TRBV12-4; j_call: TRBJ2-5; cdr3_aa: ASSPTTGLETQY
d_call: -; v_call: TRBV7-9; j_call: TRBJ1-3; cdr3_aa: ASSHGGSGNTIY
d_call: -; v_call: TRBV20-1; j_call: TRBJ2-1; cdr3_aa: SQGGSSYNEQF
d_call: TRBD1; v_call: TRBV20-1; j_call: TRBJ1-1; cdr3_aa: SAQPGQGTPRDTEAF
d_call: -; v_call: TRBV5-1; j_call: TRBJ2-3; cdr3_aa: ASSLAQFTDTQY
d_call: -; v_call: TRBV5-1; j_call: TRBJ2-1; cdr3_aa: ASSSTFEQF
d_call: TRBD1; v_call: TRBV12-3/TRBV12-4; j_call: TRBJ2-7; cdr3_aa: ASSWTGRVY
d_call: -; v_call: TRBV2; j_call: TRBJ2-3; cdr3_aa: ASSATRTSTDTQY
d_call: TRBD2; v_call: TRBV7-2; j_call: TRBJ2-1; cdr3_aa: ASKKGLDNEQF
d_call: TRBD1; v_call: TRBV7-2; j_call: TRBJ2-1; cdr3_aa: ASSATGTAYNEQF
d_call: TRBD1; v_call: TRBV6-1; j_call: TRBJ2-5; cdr3_aa: ASSEMGQGVGETQY
d_call: TRBD1; v_call: TRBV11-2; j_call: TRBJ2-2; cdr3_aa: ATGTEATGELF
d_call: -; v_call: TRBV12-3/TRBV12-4; j_call: TRBJ2-1; cdr3_aa: ASSPRDFTYNEQF